One and the same sample provided the 18 T cell receptor beta chains below, sequenced in a study of blood T cell repertoires in COVID-19. Only in-frame clones appear in the TCRdb table, and some are missing; sequencing was by immunoSEQ multiplex PCR. The sample lists approximately 220,000 clones; about 86% were seen once. The sample taken for sequencing was PBMCs or T cells enriched from blood (not recorded which). The receptors derive from a woman in her thirties or forties with acute COVID-19.

This sequence joins TRBV14 and TRBJ2-5; D is perhaps TRBD2 (5 bases). The CDR3 spans 16 residues. Germline V gene lookup returns CDR1 SGHDN and CDR2 FVKESK. V lost 1 base and J 2 bases, leaving 14 bases between the germline ends. For the CDR3, the DNA is TGTGCCAGCAGCCAAGCCCAGCGGACCCCTCAAGAGACCCAGTACTTC. Its translation: CASSQAQRTPQETQYF. Complete variable domain (other parts from reference TRBV14 and TRBJ2-5): EAGVTQFPSHSVIEKGQTVTLRCDPISGHDNLYWYRRVMGKEIKFLLHFVKESKQDESGMPNNRFLAERTGGTYSTLKVQPAELEDSGVYFCASSQAQRTPQETQYFGPGTRLLVL.

This sequence joins TRBV29-1 and TRBJ1-2; TRBD1 might be the D (6 bases). Germline V gene data show CDR1 as SQVTM and CDR2 as ANQGSEA. The CDR3 totals 12 residues. V lost 6 bases and J lost 2, with 10 bases in between. The CDR3 here is CSVVTGNYGYTF. The CDR3 DNA reads TGCAGCGTGGTTACAGGGAACTATGGCTACACCTTC.

The CDR3 region is CASSVPGTGAEKLFF. Here the CDR3 DNA reads TGTGCCAGCAGCGTCCCCGGGACAGGGGCTGAAAAACTGTTTTTT. The V and J genes are TRBV9 and TRBJ1-4, with 10 bases aligning to TRBD1. The germline V gene encodes CDR1 SGDLS and CDR2 YYNGEE. CDR3 length equals 15 residues. V gave up 2 bases and J gave up 7 bases; unmatched junction bases: 5.

V usage is TRBV12-3 or TRBV12-4 and J usage is TRBJ1-1; no firm D call. V dropped 7 bases and J dropped 13 bases, with 16 bases sitting between them. The length of the CDR3 is 11 residues. As DNA, the CDR3 is TGTGCCAGCAAGAATACCCTCCCGGTTTTCTTT. This codes for CASKNTLPVFF.

This clone appeared a single time. The V and J genes are TRBV13 and TRBJ1-1; no clear D. The CDR3 is 17 residues long. Germline loops: CDR1 PRHDT, CDR2 FYEKMQ (reference sequence). Trimming removed 5 bases at V and 0 bases at J, with 19 bases between. This CDR3 is CASSTLSVGIVNTEAFF. In DNA, the CDR3 is TGTGCCAGCAGCACCCTCTCGGTCGGGATCGTGAACACTGAAGCTTTCTTT. The variable domain in full, with the rest retrieved from reference TRBV13 and TRBJ1-1, is AAGVIQSPRHLIKEKRETATLKCYPIPRHDTVYWYQQGPGQDPQFLISFYEKMQSDKGSIPDRFSAQQFSDYHSELNMSSLELGDSALYFCASSTLSVGIVNTEAFFGQGTRLTVV.

This chain connects TRBV2 to TRBJ1-4; D ambiguous. Trimming cost V 3 bases and J 5 bases, with 10 bases left between them. Looked up from germline, CDR1 is SNHLY and CDR2 is FYNNEI. The CDR3 runs to 14 residues. The CDR3 here is CASSDLLSNEKLFF. DNA of the CDR3: TGTGCCAGCAGTGATCTTCTTAGCAATGAAAAACTGTTTTTT.

The rearrangement uses TRBV5-1 and TRBJ1-1; D is uncertain. The germline V gene encodes CDR1 SGHRS and CDR2 YFSETQ. V gave up 4 bases and J gave up 0 bases, with 10 bases separating them. The CDR3 has 14 amino acids. CDR3 coding DNA: TGCGCCAGCAGCCCTTCCTCTATGAACACTGAAGCTTTCTTT. This gives the protein CASSPSSMNTEAFF.

The CDR3 nucleotides read TGTGCCAGCAGCCATGGACAGGGGGCCGCTGAAGCTTTCTTT. Translating it yields CASSHGQGAAEAFF. The V and J genes are TRBV3-1 (or the pseudogene TRBV3-2) and TRBJ1-1; TRBD1 matches at 11 bases. The CDR3 consists of 14 residues. V was pared by 3 bases and J by 6 bases, with 3 bases of the junction left unmatched. Germline CDR1 is LGHDT and CDR2 is YNNKEL (reference sequence).

V and J are TRBV30 and TRBJ2-5; D is unresolved. V lost 0 bases, J lost 5 bases, and 10 bases lay in between. Looked up from germline, CDR1 is GTSNPN and CDR2 is SVGIG (reference sequence). CDR3 length: 13 residues. The CDR3 reads CAWSVSSLETQYF. In nucleotides, the CDR3 is TGTGCCTGGAGTGTATCGAGTCTGGAGACCCAGTACTTC.

The chain is built from TRBV19 and TRBJ1-4, with a possible D match to TRBD1 (5 bases). This CDR3 has 14 amino acids. Deletions cut 2 bases from V and 7 bases from J, with 11 bases between. In germline, CDR1 is LNHDA, CDR2 SQIVND (reference sequence). CDR3 amino acids: CASSIQGRGEKLFF. CDR3 sequence (DNA): TGTGCCAGTAGTATACAGGGTAGGGGTGAAAAACTGTTTTTT.

This clone was seen a handful of times. The chain employs TRBV7-2 and TRBJ2-1, with D maybe TRBD2 (5 bases). Between the trimmed V and J ends, which lost 4 bases and 4 bases, there was a span of 14 bases. Germline V gives CDR1 SGHTA, CDR2 FQGNSA. This CDR3 is 15 amino acids long. Written as DNA, the CDR3 is TGTGCCAGCAGCTCTAACAGCGGCGTATACAATGAGCAGTTCTTC. Protein product: CASSSNSGVYNEQFF.

A single count supports this clone. Different DNA sequences within this sample yield the same CDR3. V usage is TRBV7-2 and J usage is TRBJ2-7; TRBD2 matches 10 bases. This CDR3 region has 14 residues. CDR1 is SGHTA, CDR2 FQGNSA, per germline. J was trimmed by 4 bases and V by 5 bases; bases with no gene match: 5. As DNA, the CDR3 is TGTGCCAGCAGCCCAGCGGGGGGGCCGTACGAGCAGTACTTC. Its translation is CASSPAGGPYEQYF.

V usage is TRBV4-2 and J usage is TRBJ2-1, with 9 positions matching TRBD1. Germline lookup yields CDR1 LGHNA and CDR2 YNFKEQ. After removal of 0 bases from V and 0 bases from J, the junction contained 3 bases not matched to a gene. The CDR3 runs to 17 residues. The CDR3 coding sequence is TGTGCCAGCAGCCAAGATCAGGGACAGGGCTCCTACAATGAGCAGTTCTTC. Translating it yields CASSQDQGQGSYNEQFF.

V is TRBV6-1 and J is TRBJ2-5; 8 bases agree with TRBD2. V shed 3 bases and J 1 base; nucleotides not matched to a gene: 1. CDR3 length: 14 amino acids. From germline, CDR1 is MNHNS and CDR2 SASEGT. CDR3 DNA sequence: TGTGCCAGCAGTGATCGGGGGGGCCAAGAGACCCAGTACTTC. As protein: CASSDRGGQETQYF.

The chain has TRBV7-9 and TRBJ2-1; 8 bases are shared with TRBD2. CDR1 is SEHNR and CDR2 is FQNEAQ in the germline V gene (reference sequence). The CDR3 contains 15 residues. Trimming took 3 bases from V and 8 from J; bases not matched to a gene: 9. The CDR3 loop reads CASSLILAEFHEQFF. The CDR3 DNA follows: TGTGCCAGCAGCTTGATACTAGCGGAGTTTCATGAGCAGTTCTTC.

The genes are TRBV23-1 and TRBJ2-1; TRBD1 matches 7 bases. TRBV23-1 counts as an open reading frame of uncertain function. The CDR3 totals 16 residues. The V and J ends lost 1 base and 3 bases, in that order; junction bases with no gene match: 6. CDR3 DNA: TGCGCCAGCAGTCAATTAGGGACAGATGACTACAATGAGCAGTTCTTC. It encodes CASSQLGTDDYNEQFF.

V gene TRBV6-5 combines with J gene TRBJ2-1; 10 bases agree with TRBD2. Trimming took 2 bases from V and 7 from J; bases not matched to a gene: 8. The CDR3 is 16 residues long. Germline CDR1 reads MNHEY; CDR2 reads SVGAGI. CDR3 amino acids: CASSYTAGGPGNEQFF. DNA for the CDR3: TGTGCCAGCAGTTACACAGCGGGAGGGCCTGGTAATGAGCAGTTCTTC.

The chain's CDR3 is CASSQSSGLHEQFF. CDR3 nucleotide sequence: TGTGCCAGCAGCCAATCGTCCGGGTTACACGAGCAGTTCTTC. The chain joins TRBV16 to TRBJ2-1, with no clear D. V shed 0 bases and J shed 10 bases, with 13 bases lying between them. The CDR3 totals 14 residues. The germline V gene encodes CDR1 KGHSY and CDR2 FQNENV.